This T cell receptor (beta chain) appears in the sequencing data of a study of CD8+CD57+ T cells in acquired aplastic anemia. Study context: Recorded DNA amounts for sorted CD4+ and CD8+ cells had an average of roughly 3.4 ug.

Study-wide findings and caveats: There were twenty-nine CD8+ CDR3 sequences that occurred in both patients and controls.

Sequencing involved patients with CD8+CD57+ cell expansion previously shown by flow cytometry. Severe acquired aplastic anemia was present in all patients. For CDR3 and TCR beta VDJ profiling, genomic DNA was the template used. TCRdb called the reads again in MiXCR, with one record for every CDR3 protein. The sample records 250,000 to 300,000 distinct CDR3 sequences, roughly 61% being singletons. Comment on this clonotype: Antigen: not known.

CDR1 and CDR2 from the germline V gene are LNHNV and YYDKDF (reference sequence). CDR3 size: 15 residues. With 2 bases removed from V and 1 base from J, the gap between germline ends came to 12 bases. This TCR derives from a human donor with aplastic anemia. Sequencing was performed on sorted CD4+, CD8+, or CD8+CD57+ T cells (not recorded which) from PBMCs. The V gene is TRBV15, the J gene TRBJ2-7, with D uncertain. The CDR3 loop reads CATSRQRTGSYEQYF. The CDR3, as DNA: TGTGCCACCAGCAGACAGAGGACCGGATCCTACGAGCAGTACTTC.